What follows describes a single T cell receptor (beta chain). RNA was extracted with the RNeasy kit, and a quantity of roughly 0.5 to 1 ug was reverse transcribed using random hexamers. TCRdb re-called the immunoSEQ multiplex PCR reads through MiXCR, storing one row per CDR3 protein. This table holds approximately 190,000 distinct CDR3 sequences, about 94% found once. The data stem from a study of CD8 T cells in Susac syndrome. About the research overall: When their blood was taken, patients with Susac syndrome were therapy-naive, taking corticosteroids, or taking intravenous immunoglobulin alone.

The recently defined diagnostic criteria for definite or probable disease were met by the Susac syndrome patients. The V end was cut by 2 bases, the J end by 1 base, with 17 bases between. Germline lookup yields CDR1 DFQATT and CDR2 SNEGSKA (reference sequence). The CDR3 has 16 residues. This sequence was found in a human donor with Susac syndrome. Sequenced: CD4+ T cells from PBMCs. The chain has TRBV20-1 and TRBJ1-1, with D possibly being TRBD1 (5 bases). The CDR3 nucleotides are TGCAGTGCTAGAATCCGACGGGGGGGGAAGAACACTGAAGCTTTCTTT. Protein product: CSARIRRGGKNTEAFF.